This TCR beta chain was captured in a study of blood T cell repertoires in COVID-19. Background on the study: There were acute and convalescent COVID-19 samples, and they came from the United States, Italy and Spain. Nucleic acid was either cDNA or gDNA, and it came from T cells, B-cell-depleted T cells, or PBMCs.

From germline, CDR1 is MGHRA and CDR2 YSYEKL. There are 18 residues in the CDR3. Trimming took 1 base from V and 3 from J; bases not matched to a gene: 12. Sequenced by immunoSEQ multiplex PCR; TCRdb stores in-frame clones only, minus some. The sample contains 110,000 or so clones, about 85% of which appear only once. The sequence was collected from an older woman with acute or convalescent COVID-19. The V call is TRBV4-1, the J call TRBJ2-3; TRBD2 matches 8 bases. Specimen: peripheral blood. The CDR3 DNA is TGCGCCAGCAGCCAAGCTGGGAGTCGAGGACTAGCAACAGATACGCAGTATTTT. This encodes CASSQAGSRGLATDTQYF.